Sequencing of this TCR beta chain was carried out in a study of CD8+ T cells in alopecia areata. Study results and limitations: Scalp and blood samples kept many expanded lesional clones throughout tofacitinib. Expanded CD8+ clones among the top 100, and scalp clonality, were significantly decreased by tofacitinib. Scalp data also include sequences from resident alphabeta T cells of normal skin.

The V gene's germline CDR1 is SEHNR and CDR2 FQNEAQ (reference sequence). The CDR3 extends over 12 amino acids. The V and J ends lost 1 base and 5 bases respectively, with 6 bases between them. Extracted from the samples, RNA was reverse transcribed into cDNA to serve as the sequencing template. This table comes from immunoSEQ multiplex PCR, and its TCRdb copy is limited to in-frame clones, with some not included. In the table there are 150,000 to 250,000 clones, roughly 60% of which are singletons. For this clone: Antigen specificity is unknown.

Treatment specified: oral pan-JAK inhibitor, 5-10 mg twice daily. The investigators collected lesional scalp punch biopsies and peripheral blood from alopecia areata patients. The chain combines TRBV7-9 with TRBJ2-7; D uncertain. The clonotype was recovered from a human donor with alopecia areata. The sequencing here drew on CD4+ T cells sorted from blood, taken at week 24, from a patient treated with tofacitinib. CDR3 region: CASSLVGDEQYF. CDR3 nucleotide sequence: TGTGCCAGCAGCTTAGTTGGGGACGAGCAGTACTTC.